One T cell receptor (beta chain) is described in this entry. V shed 4 bases and J shed 4 bases, with 28 bases lying between them. Looked up from germline, CDR1 is GTSNPN and CDR2 is SVGIG (reference sequence). CDR3 length: 18 amino acids. The source of the sample is a study of patients and donors after allogeneic stem cell transplantation. Via MiXCR, TCRdb re-called the RT-PCR reads, giving one row per CDR3 protein. The sample contains about 200,000 distinct CDR3 sequences, 35% to 50% of which appear only once. The specimen was blood, either unsorted or a sorted T cell fraction (not recorded which). The chain links TRBV30 to TRBJ1-1; no definite D call. The source is a human donor who was either an allogeneic HSCT recipient or a stem cell or donor lymphocyte infusion donor (not recorded which). It is not recorded whose cells these are; they may come from a transplant donor. CDR3 residues: CAWTAWVLKLSLGTEAFF. As DNA, the CDR3 is TGTGCCTGGACGGCCTGGGTACTGAAACTGTCTTTGGGCACTGAAGCTTTCTTT.